One sample yielded the 25 T cell receptor beta chains listed below, sequenced in a study of identical twins. TCRdb reanalysed the 5' RACE reads using MiXCR and keeps one entry per CDR3 protein. The table includes about 200,000 distinct CDR3 sequences, roughly 10% detected once. Material: memory T cells sorted from blood. These receptors came from a man aged 45-65 years in good health.

This clonotype was counted at least ten times. V gene TRBV10-3 combines with J gene TRBJ1-4; D may be TRBD1 (6 bases). Germline CDR1 and CDR2: ENHRY and SYGVKD. This CDR3 region has 15 residues. The V end was cut by 2 bases, the J end by 7 bases, with 14 bases between. The CDR3 DNA sequence: TGTGCCATCAGTGAGCCAACGCAGGGGAGTGAAAAACTGTTTTTT. Its translation: CAISEPTQGSEKLFF.

V gene TRBV5-5 combines with J gene TRBJ1-4; D is uncertain. The germline V gene has CDR1 SGHKS and CDR2 YYEKEE (reference sequence). V shed 2 bases and J shed 0 bases, with 11 bases lying between them. The CDR3 sequence is 16 residues long. CDR3 sequence (DNA): TGTGCCAGCAGCTTCCAGTCGGGCGCAACTAATGAAAAACTGTTTTTT. Amino acids: CASSFQSGATNEKLFF. The full variable domain, rest sourced from reference TRBV5-5 and TRBJ1-4, is DAGVTQSPTHLIKTRGQQVTLRCSPISGHKSVSWYQQVLGQGPQFIFQYYEKEERGRGNFPDRFSARQFPNYSSELNVNALLLGDSALYLCASSFQSGATNEKLFFGSGTQLSVL.

This clonotype was counted at least ten times. The gene calls are TRBV7-9 and TRBJ1-4; the match to TRBD1 covers 7 bases. V lost 0 bases and J lost 5; bases outside the gene matches: 6. Germline lookup yields CDR1 SEHNR and CDR2 FQNEAQ (reference sequence). CDR3 size: 16 residues. CDR3 protein: CASSLAMTGLNEKLFF. CDR3 coding DNA: TGTGCCAGCAGCTTAGCGATGACAGGGTTGAATGAAAAACTGTTTTTT.

At least ten counts were recorded for this clonotype. This chain links TRBV5-1 with TRBJ1-1; unclear D gene. Germline V gene data show CDR1 as SGHRS and CDR2 as YFSETQ. Trimming cost V 1 base and J 6 bases, with 10 bases left between them. The CDR3 is made up of 13 amino acids. The CDR3 here is CASSLRESAEAFF. The CDR3 DNA follows: TGCGCCAGCAGCTTGAGGGAATCGGCTGAAGCTTTCTTT.

This rearrangement joins TRBV13 to TRBJ2-1; 10 bases are a match to TRBD2. The CDR3 is 14 residues long. V was clipped by 3 bases and J by 7 bases; unmatched bases: 3. Germline V gene lookup returns CDR1 PRHDT and CDR2 FYEKMQ (reference sequence). The CDR3 loop is CASSLGTSANEQFF. The DNA of the CDR3 is TGTGCCAGCAGCTTGGGGACTAGCGCTAATGAGCAGTTCTTC.

The sample holds many counts of this clonotype. The V and J genes are TRBV25-1 and TRBJ1-2, with D possibly TRBD1 on 6 matching bases. Germline lookup yields CDR1 MGHDK and CDR2 SYGVNS. This CDR3 is built from 13 residues. Trimming shortened V by 0 bases and J by 9 bases, and 11 bases separated the two germline ends. The CDR3 DNA reads TGTGCCAGCAGTGAATATCAGGGGAAGAGCTACACCTTC. It is translated as CASSEYQGKSYTF.

For this clonotype: One base away lies a much larger clone, so this may be a sequencing read error. Likely a read error: the CDR3 ends without its conserved phenylalanine or tryptophan. V and J are TRBV7-2 and TRBJ2-3; D unclear. Trimming took 0 bases from V and 6 from J, leaving 13 bases between them. The CDR3 loop spans 15 amino acids. Germline V CDR1 and CDR2: SGHTA, FQGNSA. For the CDR3, the DNA is TGTGCCAGCAGCTTAGCCGAGACATACATGGATACGCAGTATTTA. Protein product: CASSLAETYMDTQYL.

This clonotype was seen only a few times. The rearrangement joins TRBV5-4 to TRBJ2-1; a weak D match, TRBD1 (6 bases). The CDR3 runs 16 residues. With 5 bases removed from V and 2 bases from J, the gap between germline ends came to 17 bases. Germline CDR1 SGHNT, CDR2 YYREEE (reference sequence). CDR3: CASSQDRSLAYNEQFF. The CDR3 bases are TGTGCCAGCAGTCAAGACAGGTCGTTGGCCTACAATGAGCAGTTCTTC.

CDR3 nucleotides: TGTGCCACCAGCAGTGGGCAGAACACCGGGGAGCTGTTTTTT. This translates into CATSSGQNTGELFF. This chain uses TRBV15 with TRBJ2-2; D gene uncertain. This CDR3 spans 14 amino acids. Trimming shortened V by 3 bases and J by 1 base, and 6 bases separated the two germline ends. Germline V lookup: CDR1 LNHNV, CDR2 YYDKDF (reference sequence).

This clonotype was seen many times. CDR3 amino acids: CASRSGPQLKSYNEQFF. The CDR3, as DNA: TGTGCCAGCAGATCGGGACCCCAACTAAAGTCCTACAATGAGCAGTTCTTC. V is TRBV27 and J is TRBJ2-1; perhaps D is TRBD1 or TRBD2 (5 bases each). Trimming removed 6 bases at V and 1 base at J, with 19 bases between. The CDR3 runs to 17 residues. In germline, CDR1 is MNHEY, CDR2 SMNVEV (reference sequence).

At least ten counts were recorded for this clonotype. The J gene is TRBJ2-7, the V gene TRBV12-3 or TRBV12-4; 12 nucleotides align to TRBD2. V shed 5 bases, J shed 4 bases, and the junction held 6 bases outside the gene matches. The CDR3 spans 15 residues. The CDR3 nucleotides are TGTGCCAGCAGTGAAACTAGCGGGAGGTGGTACGAGCAGTACTTC. It specifies CASSETSGRWYEQYF.

The chain employs TRBV12-3 or TRBV12-4 and TRBJ1-2; the match to TRBD1 covers 7 bases. This CDR3 has 15 residues. J gave up 2 bases and V 5 bases, and 8 bases lay outside the gene matches. CDR3 DNA sequence: TGTGCCAGCAGTCAAACAGGGGCCGCCAACTATGGCTACACCTTC. Protein product: CASSQTGAANYGYTF.

This clonotype was detected many times. The chain has TRBV18 and TRBJ1-2, with 8 bases matching TRBD1. Trimming at V came to 4 bases and at J to 3 bases, leaving 10 bases not matched to a gene. Germline CDR1 is KGHSH and CDR2 is LQKENI. The length of the CDR3 is 16 residues. In DNA, the CDR3 is TGTGCCAGCTCACGGACGCAGGGGGCTTTAGACTATGGCTACACCTTC. Encoded protein: CASSRTQGALDYGYTF.

This clonotype was detected many times. The chain is built from TRBV9 and TRBJ1-1, with a tentative D call TRBD1 (5 bases). The CDR3 has 14 amino acids. CDR1 SGDLS and CDR2 YYNGEE come from the germline V gene. The ends were cut back, 1 base at V and 3 bases at J, with 10 bases in the middle. CDR3 sequence reads: CASSVIPGHTEAFF. For the CDR3, the DNA is TGTGCCAGCAGCGTAATCCCAGGGCACACTGAAGCTTTCTTT.

Points on this clonotype: A read error may explain this, as a much larger clone is one base away. CDR3 coding DNA: TGTGCCAGCGCAGGGACACCAGCCTACAAGCAGTACTTC. Translation: CASAGTPAYKQYF. The V gene is TRBV27, the J gene TRBJ2-7, with a tentative D call TRBD1 (6 bases). This CDR3 spans 13 amino acids. The germline V gene encodes CDR1 MNHEY and CDR2 SMNVEV (reference sequence).

This clonotype came up many times. The chain employs TRBV7-6 and TRBJ1-4; 7 positions match TRBD1. This CDR3 comprises 15 residues. Germline CDR1 reads SGHVS; CDR2 reads FNYEAQ. Trimming took 2 bases from V and 5 from J; bases not matched to a gene: 5. The CDR3 reads CASSLTAGGNEKLFF. In nucleotides, the CDR3 is TGTGCCAGCAGCTTAACGGCAGGGGGGAATGAAAAACTGTTTTTT.

This clonotype was seen a few times. J is TRBJ2-6 and V is TRBV7-9; 7 nucleotides agree with TRBD1. With 1 base clipped from V and 0 bases from J, the junction kept 3 bases outside the gene matches. The germline gives CDR1 SEHNR, CDR2 FQNEAQ (reference sequence). CDR3 length: 17 amino acids. CDR3 coding DNA: TGTGCCAGCAGCTTAGGGACAGGCTACTCTGGGGCCAACGTCCTGACTTTC. This translates into CASSLGTGYSGANVLTF.

This clonotype showed up many times. This sequence joins TRBV20-1 and TRBJ1-6, with 11 bases that match TRBD1. V lost 1 base to trimming and J lost 9 bases; unmatched junction nucleotides: 5. The germline CDR1 and CDR2 sequences are DFQATT and SNEGSKA (reference sequence). CDR3 length: 15 residues. In DNA, the CDR3 is TGCAGTGCTAGAGTGAGGGGGACAGGGGGTTCACCCCTCCACTTT. As protein: CSARVRGTGGSPLHF.

This clonotype was counted at least ten times. The chain joins TRBV9 to TRBJ2-1; perhaps TRBD2 as D (6 bases). The ends were cut back, 3 bases at V and 5 bases at J, with 15 bases in the middle. In germline, CDR1 is SGDLS, CDR2 YYNGEE. The CDR3 spans 15 residues. In DNA, the CDR3 is TGTGCCAGCAGCGCAACTAGCCCGGGACACAATGAGCAGTTCTTC. It is translated as CASSATSPGHNEQFF.

There are a few counts of this clonotype. This sequence joins TRBV5-1 and TRBJ2-5, with D possibly TRBD2 on 7 matching bases. This CDR3 contains 15 residues. Per the germline V gene, CDR1 is SGHRS and CDR2 is YFSETQ. V gave up 2 bases and J gave up 4 bases, with 15 bases separating them. In nucleotides, the CDR3 is TGCGCCAGCAGCTTCGGTGGGGGGGCCGGAGAGACCCAGTACTTC. Protein: CASSFGGGAGETQYF. Looking up the rest from reference TRBV5-1 and TRBJ2-5 gives the full variable domain: KAGVTQTPRYLIKTRGQQVTLSCSPISGHRSVSWYQQTPGQGLQFLFEYFSETQRNKGNFPGRFSGRQFSNSRSEMNVSTLELGDSALYLCASSFGGGAGETQYFGPGTRLLVL.

This clonotype was counted ten times or more. The chain combines TRBV20-1 with TRBJ1-4; D gene uncertain. Germline V gene data show CDR1 as DFQATT and CDR2 as SNEGSKA (reference sequence). V was cut by 2 bases and J by 4 bases, with 17 bases left in between. The CDR3 runs to 16 residues. The CDR3 coding sequence is TGCAGTGCTAGACCTGGAGGAGGGCCAAGTAATGAAAAACTGTTTTTT. This codes for CSARPGGGPSNEKLFF.

Only a few counts were recorded for this clonotype. At one end, the junction sequence differs from germline, possibly due to a read error. The rearrangement links TRBV3-1 to TRBJ2-1, with TRBD2 matching over 10 bases. Germline values: CDR1 LGHDT, CDR2 YNNKEL (reference sequence). The CDR3 contains 17 residues. The CDR3 DNA reads as TGTGCCAGCAGCCATATAAGGGCAGCGGGAGGGCGCAATGAGCGGTTCTTC. It specifies CASSHIRAAGGRNERFF.

The V call is TRBV4-2, the J call TRBJ2-7; 8 bases line up with TRBD2. Per the germline V gene, CDR1 is LGHNA and CDR2 is YNFKEQ. The CDR3 has 15 amino acids. Trimming removed 1 base from V and 1 base from J; junction bases left unmatched: 3. The CDR3 loop reads CASSQGAGASYEQYF. The CDR3 DNA reads as TGTGCCAGCAGCCAAGGAGCGGGGGCTTCCTACGAGCAGTACTTC.

The V call is TRBV6-2 or TRBV6-3, the J call TRBJ2-7; 9 bases are shared with TRBD1. Germline CDR1 and CDR2: MNHEY and SVGEGT. The CDR3 loop spans 12 amino acids. Trimming took 8 bases from V and 4 from J; bases not matched to a gene: 3. Here the CDR3 reads CASGQGRYEQYF. Written as DNA, the CDR3 is TGTGCCAGCGGACAGGGGAGGTACGAGCAGTACTTC.

There are many counts of this clonotype. This chain joins TRBV20-1 and TRBJ1-6; tentative D call: TRBD1 (6 bases). Trimming left V 6 bases short and J 4 bases short, with 22 bases between. The germline gives CDR1 DFQATT, CDR2 SNEGSKA (reference sequence). The CDR3 extends over 17 amino acids. CDR3 amino acids: CSAAESTGISYNSPLHF. The DNA for the CDR3 is TGCAGTGCCGCGGAAAGTACAGGGATTTCGTATAATTCACCCCTCCACTTT.